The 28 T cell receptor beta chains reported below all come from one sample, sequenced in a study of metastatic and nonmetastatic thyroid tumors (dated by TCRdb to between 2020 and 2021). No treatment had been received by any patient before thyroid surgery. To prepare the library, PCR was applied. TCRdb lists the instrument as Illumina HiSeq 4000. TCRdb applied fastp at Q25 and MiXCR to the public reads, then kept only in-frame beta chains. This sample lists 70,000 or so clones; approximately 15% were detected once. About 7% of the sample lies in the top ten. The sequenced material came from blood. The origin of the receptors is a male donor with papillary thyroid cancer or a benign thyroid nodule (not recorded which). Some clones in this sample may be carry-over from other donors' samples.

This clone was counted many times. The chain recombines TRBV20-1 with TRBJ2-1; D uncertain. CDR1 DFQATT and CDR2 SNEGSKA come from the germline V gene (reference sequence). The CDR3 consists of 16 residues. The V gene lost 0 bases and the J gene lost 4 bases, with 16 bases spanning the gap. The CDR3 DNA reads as TGCAGTGCTAGAGATTCGGCGGTACTTTCATACAATGAGCAGTTCTTC. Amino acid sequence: CSARDSAVLSYNEQFF.

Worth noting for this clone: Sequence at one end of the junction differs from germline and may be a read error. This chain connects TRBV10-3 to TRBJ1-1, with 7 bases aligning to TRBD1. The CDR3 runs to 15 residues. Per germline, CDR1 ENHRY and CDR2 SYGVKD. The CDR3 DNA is TGTGCCATCAGCTTAGAGAGGGGGCGCAGCTCTGAAGCTTCCTTT. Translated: CAISLERGRSSEASF.

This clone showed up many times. The CDR3 region has the DNA TGCAGTGCCCCCAGGCTGTATACCTCCTACGAGCAGTACTTC. Its protein is CSAPRLYTSYEQYF. The V call is TRBV20-1, the J call TRBJ2-7; D gene unclear. The CDR3 runs 14 residues. Trimming took 6 bases from V and 0 from J, leaving 15 bases between them. Germline CDR1 and CDR2: DFQATT and SNEGSKA (reference sequence).

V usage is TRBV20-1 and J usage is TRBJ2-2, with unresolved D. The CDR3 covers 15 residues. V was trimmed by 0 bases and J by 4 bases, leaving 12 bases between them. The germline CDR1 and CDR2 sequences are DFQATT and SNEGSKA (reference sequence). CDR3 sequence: CSARDRRQITGELFF. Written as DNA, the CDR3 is TGCAGTGCTAGAGATCGTAGGCAGATCACCGGGGAGCTGTTTTTT.

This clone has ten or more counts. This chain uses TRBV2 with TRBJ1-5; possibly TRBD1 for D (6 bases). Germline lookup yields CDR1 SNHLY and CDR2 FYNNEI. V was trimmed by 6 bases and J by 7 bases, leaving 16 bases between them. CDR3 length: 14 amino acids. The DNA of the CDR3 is TGTGCCAGCAGGGCTACAGGGAGAGAACAGCCCCAGCATTTT. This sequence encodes CASRATGREQPQHF.

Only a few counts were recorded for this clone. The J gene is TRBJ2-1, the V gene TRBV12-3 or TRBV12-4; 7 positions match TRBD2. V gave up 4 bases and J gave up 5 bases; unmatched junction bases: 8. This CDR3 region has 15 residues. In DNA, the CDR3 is TGTGCCAGCAGTTACTCTAGACTAGCCGACAATGAGCAGTTCTTC. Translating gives CASSYSRLADNEQFF.

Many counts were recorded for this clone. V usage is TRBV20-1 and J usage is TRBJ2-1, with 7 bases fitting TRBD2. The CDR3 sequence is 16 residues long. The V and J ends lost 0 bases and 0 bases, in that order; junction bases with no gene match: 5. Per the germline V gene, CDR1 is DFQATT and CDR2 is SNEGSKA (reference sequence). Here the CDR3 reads CSARDQGGGSYNEQFF. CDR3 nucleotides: TGCAGTGCTAGAGATCAGGGCGGGGGCTCCTACAATGAGCAGTTCTTC.

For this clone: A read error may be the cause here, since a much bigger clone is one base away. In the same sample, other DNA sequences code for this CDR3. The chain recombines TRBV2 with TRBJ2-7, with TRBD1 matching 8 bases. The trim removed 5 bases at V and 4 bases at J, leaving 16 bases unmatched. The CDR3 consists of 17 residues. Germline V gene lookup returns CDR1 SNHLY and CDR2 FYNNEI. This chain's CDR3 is CASSQGAGGFTVYEQYF. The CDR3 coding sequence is TGTGCCAGCAGTCAGGGGGCAGGGGGCTTCACTGTGTACGAGCAGTACTTC.

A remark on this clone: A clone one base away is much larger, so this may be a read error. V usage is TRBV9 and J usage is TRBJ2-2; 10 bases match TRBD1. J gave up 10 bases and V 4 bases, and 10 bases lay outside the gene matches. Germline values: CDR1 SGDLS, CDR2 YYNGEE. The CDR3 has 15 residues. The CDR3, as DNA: TGTGCCAGCAGCTCGGGACAGGGGAGCGCCGTGGAGCTGTTTTTT. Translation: CASSSGQGSAVELFF. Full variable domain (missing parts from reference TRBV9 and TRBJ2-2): DSGVTQTPKHLITATGQRVTLRCSPRSGDLSVYWYQQSLDQGLQFLIQYYNGEERAKGNILERFSAQQFPDLHSELNLSSLELGDSALYFCASSSGQGSAVELFFGEGSRLTVL.

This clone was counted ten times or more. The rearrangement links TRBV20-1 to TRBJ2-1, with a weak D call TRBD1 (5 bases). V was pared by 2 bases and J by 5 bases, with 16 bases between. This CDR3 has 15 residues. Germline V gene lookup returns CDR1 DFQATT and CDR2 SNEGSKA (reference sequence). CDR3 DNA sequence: TGCAGTGCTAGACCGTGGGGCACGTTCGACAATGAGCAGTTCTTC. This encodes CSARPWGTFDNEQFF.

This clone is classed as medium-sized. This chain's CDR3 is CASSVPGQAYEQYV. For the CDR3, the DNA is TGTGCCAGCAGTGTCCCGGGACAAGCGTACGAGCAGTACGTC. This chain links TRBV12-3 or TRBV12-4 with TRBJ2-7; the D gene is possibly TRBD1 (6 bases). V was trimmed by 5 bases and J by 4 bases, leaving 15 bases between them. This CDR3 contains 14 residues.

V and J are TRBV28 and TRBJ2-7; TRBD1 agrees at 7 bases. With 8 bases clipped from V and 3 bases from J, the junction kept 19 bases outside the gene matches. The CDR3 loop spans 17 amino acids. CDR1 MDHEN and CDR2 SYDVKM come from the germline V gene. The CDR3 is CASVQVLSRDSSYEQYF. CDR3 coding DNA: TGTGCCAGCGTCCAAGTCCTCTCTCGGGACAGCAGCTACGAGCAGTACTTC.

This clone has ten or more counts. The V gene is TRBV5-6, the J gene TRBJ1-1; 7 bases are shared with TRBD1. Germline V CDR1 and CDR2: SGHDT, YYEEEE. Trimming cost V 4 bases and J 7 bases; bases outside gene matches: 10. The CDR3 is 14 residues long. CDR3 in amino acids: CASSRSTGVDEAFF. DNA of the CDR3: TGTGCCAGCAGCCGATCAACAGGGGTAGATGAAGCTTTCTTT. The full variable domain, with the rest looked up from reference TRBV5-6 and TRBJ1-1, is DAGVTQSPTHLIKTRGQQVTLRCSPKSGHDTVSWYQQALGQGPQFIFQYYEEEERQRGNFPDRFSGHQFPNYSSELNVNALLLGDSALYLCASSRSTGVDEAFFGQGTRLTVV.

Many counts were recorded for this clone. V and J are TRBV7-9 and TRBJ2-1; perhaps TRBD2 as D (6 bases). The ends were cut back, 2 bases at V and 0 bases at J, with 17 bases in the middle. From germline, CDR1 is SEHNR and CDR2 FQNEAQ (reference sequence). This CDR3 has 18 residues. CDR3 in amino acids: CASSLPTGTRSSYNEQFF. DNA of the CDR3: TGTGCCAGCAGCTTACCCACCGGGACTCGAAGCTCCTACAATGAGCAGTTCTTC.

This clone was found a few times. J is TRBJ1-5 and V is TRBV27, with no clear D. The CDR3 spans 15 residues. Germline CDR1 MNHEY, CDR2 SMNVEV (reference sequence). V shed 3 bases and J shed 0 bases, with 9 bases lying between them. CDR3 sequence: CASSFARSSNQPQHF. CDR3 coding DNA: TGTGCCAGCAGTTTCGCACGGTCTAGCAATCAGCCCCAGCATTTT.

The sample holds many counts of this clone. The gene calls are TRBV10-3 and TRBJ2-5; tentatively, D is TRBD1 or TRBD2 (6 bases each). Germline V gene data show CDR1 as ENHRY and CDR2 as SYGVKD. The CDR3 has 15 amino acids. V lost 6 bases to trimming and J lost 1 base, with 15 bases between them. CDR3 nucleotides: TGTGCCATCAGCGCCCTTTGGGGGGCCCAAGAGACCCAGTACTTC. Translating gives CAISALWGAQETQYF.

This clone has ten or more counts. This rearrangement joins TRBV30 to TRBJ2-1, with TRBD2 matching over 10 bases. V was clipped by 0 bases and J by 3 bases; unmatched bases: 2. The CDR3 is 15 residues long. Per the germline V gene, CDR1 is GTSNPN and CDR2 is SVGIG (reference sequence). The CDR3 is CAWSVGLADYNEQFF. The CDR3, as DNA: TGTGCCTGGAGTGTCGGACTAGCGGACTACAATGAGCAGTTCTTC. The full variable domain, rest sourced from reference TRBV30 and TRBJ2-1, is SQTIHQWPATLVQPVGSPLSLECTVEGTSNPNLYWYRQAAGRGLQLLFYSVGIGQISSEVPQNLSASRPQDRQFILSSKKLLLSDSGFYLCAWSVGLADYNEQFFGPGTRLTVL.

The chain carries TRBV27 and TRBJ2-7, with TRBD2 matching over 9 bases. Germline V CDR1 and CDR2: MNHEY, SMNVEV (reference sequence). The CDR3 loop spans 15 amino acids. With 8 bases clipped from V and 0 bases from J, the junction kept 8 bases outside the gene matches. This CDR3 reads CASAASGIGSYEQYF. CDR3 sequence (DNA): TGTGCCAGCGCGGCTAGCGGGATTGGCTCCTACGAGCAGTACTTC.

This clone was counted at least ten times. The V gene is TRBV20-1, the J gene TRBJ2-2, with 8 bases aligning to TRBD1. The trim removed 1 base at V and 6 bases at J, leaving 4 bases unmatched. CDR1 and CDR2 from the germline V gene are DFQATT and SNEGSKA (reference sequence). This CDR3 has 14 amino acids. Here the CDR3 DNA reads TGCAGTGCTAGAGCGATACAGGGGGCCGGGGAGCTGTTTTTT. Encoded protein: CSARAIQGAGELFF.

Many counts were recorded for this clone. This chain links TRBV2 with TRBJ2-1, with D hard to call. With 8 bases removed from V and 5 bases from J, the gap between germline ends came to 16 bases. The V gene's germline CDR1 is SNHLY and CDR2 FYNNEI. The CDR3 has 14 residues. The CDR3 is CASGYAGLDNEQFF. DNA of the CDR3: TGTGCCAGCGGTTACGCCGGGCTGGACAATGAGCAGTTCTTC.

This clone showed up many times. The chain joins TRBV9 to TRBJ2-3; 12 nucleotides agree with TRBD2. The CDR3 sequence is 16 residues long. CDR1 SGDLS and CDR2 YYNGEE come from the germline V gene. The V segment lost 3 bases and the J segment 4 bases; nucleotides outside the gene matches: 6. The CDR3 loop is CASSASGRAGSDTQYF. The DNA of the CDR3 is TGTGCCAGCAGCGCTAGCGGGAGGGCCGGATCAGATACGCAGTATTTT.

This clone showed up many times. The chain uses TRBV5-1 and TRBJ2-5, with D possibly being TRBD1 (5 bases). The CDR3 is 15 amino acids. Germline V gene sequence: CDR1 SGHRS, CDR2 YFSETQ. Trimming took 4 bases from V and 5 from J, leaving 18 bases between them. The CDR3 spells CASSPGITFTETQYF. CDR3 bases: TGCGCCAGCAGCCCAGGGATCACCTTCACGGAGACCCAGTACTTC.

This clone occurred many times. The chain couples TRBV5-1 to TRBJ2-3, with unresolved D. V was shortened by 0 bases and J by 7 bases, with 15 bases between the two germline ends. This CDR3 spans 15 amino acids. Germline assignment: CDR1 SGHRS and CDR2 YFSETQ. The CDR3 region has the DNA TGCGCCAGCAGCTTGGAGGGCACACCCTCCAATACGCAGTATTTT. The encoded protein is CASSLEGTPSNTQYF.

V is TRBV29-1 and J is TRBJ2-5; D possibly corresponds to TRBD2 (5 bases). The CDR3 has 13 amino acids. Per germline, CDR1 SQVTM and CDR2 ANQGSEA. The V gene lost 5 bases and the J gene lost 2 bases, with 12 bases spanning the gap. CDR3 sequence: CSVSSIKQETQYF. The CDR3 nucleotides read TGCAGCGTTTCTAGCATTAAACAAGAGACCCAGTACTTC.

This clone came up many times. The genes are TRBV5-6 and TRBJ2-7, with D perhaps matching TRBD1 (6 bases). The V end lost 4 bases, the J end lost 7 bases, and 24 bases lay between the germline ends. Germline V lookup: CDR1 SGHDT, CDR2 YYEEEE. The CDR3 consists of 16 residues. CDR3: CASSLTPGQVMGEQYV. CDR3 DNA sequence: TGTGCCAGCAGCCTTACTCCGGGACAAGTAATGGGGGAGCAGTACGTC.

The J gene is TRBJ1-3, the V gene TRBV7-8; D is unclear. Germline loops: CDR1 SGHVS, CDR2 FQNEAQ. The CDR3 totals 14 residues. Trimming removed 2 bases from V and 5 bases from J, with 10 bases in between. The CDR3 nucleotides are TGTGCCAGCAGCTTAAAGGTAACCCGAAACACCATATATTTT. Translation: CASSLKVTRNTIYF.

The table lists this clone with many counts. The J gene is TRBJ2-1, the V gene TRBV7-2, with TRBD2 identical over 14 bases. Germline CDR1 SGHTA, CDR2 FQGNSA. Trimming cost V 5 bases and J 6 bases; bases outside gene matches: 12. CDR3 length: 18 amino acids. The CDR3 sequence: CASSPGLAGVGLINEQFF. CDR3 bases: TGTGCCAGCAGCCCGGGACTAGCGGGAGTCGGTTTAATCAATGAGCAGTTCTTC.

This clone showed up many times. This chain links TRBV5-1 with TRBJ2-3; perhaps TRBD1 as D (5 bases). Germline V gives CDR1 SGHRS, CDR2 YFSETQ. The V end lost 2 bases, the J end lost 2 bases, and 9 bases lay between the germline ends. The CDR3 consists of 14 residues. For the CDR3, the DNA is TGCGCCAGCAGCTTTGTAGGGGTCACAGATACGCAGTATTTT. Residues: CASSFVGVTDTQYF.